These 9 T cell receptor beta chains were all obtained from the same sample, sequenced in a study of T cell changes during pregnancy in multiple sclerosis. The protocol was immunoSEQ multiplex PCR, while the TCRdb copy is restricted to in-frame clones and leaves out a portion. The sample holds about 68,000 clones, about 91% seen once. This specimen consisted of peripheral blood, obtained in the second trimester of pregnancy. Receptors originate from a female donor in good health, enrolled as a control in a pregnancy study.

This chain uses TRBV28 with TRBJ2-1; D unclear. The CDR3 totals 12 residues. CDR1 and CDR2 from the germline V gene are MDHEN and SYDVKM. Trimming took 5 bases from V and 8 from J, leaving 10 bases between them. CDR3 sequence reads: CASSRDIDEQFF. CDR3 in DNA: TGTGCCAGCAGTCGCGACATCGATGAGCAGTTCTTC.

The DNA of the CDR3 is TGTGCCAGCAGTGAAGGACATTCCTACGAGCAGTACTTC. The encoded protein is CASSEGHSYEQYF. V and J are TRBV6-1 and TRBJ2-7; D gene unclear. The ends were cut back, 1 base at V and 1 base at J, with 5 bases in the middle. Germline V lookup: CDR1 MNHNS, CDR2 SASEGT. This CDR3 spans 13 amino acids.

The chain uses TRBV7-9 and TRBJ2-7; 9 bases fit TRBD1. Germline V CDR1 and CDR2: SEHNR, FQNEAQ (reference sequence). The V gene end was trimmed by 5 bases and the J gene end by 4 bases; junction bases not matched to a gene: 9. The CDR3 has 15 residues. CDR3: CASSLTGGWEYEQYF. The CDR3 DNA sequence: TGTGCCAGCAGCCTCACAGGGGGCTGGGAATACGAGCAGTACTTC.

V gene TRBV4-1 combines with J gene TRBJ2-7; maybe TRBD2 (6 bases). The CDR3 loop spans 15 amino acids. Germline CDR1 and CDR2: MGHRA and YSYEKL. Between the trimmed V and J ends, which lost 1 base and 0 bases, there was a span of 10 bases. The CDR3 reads CASSQVADYSYEQYF. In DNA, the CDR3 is TGCGCCAGCAGCCAAGTAGCGGACTACTCCTACGAGCAGTACTTC.

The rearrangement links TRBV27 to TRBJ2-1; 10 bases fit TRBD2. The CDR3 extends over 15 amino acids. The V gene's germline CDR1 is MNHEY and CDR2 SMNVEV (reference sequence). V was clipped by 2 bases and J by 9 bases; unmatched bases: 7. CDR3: CASSLRPSGSGEQFF. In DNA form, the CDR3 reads TGTGCCAGCAGTTTAAGGCCTAGCGGGAGTGGTGAGCAGTTCTTC.

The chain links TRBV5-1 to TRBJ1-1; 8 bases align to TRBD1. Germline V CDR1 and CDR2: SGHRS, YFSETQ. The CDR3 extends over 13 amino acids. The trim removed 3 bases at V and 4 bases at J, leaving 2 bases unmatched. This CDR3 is CASSSTGGTEAFF. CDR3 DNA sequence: TGCGCCAGCAGCTCCACAGGGGGCACTGAAGCTTTCTTT.

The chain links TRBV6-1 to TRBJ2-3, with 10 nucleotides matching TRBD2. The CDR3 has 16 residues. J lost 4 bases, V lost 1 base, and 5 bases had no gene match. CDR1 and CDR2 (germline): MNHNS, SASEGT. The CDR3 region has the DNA TGTGCCAGCAGTGAAGTCCTAGCGGGAGCGGCAGATACGCAGTATTTT. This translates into CASSEVLAGAADTQYF.

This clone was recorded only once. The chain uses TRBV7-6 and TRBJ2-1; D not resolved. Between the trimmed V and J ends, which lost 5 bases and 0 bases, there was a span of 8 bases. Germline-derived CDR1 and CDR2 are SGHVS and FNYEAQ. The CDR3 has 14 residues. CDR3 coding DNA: TGTGCCAGCAGCGTGAGAGACTCCTACAATGAGCAGTTCTTC. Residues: CASSVRDSYNEQFF. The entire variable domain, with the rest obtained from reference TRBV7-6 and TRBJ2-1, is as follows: GAGVSQSPRYKVTKRGQDVALRCDPISGHVSLYWYRQALGQGPEFLTYFNYEAQQDKSGLPNDRFSAERPEGSISTLTIQRTEQRDSAMYRCASSVRDSYNEQFFGPGTRLTVL.

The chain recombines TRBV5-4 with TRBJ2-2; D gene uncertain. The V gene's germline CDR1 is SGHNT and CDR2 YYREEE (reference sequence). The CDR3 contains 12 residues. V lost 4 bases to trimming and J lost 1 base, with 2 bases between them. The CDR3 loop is CASSLNTGELFF. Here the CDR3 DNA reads TGTGCCAGCAGCCTGAACACCGGGGAGCTGTTTTTT. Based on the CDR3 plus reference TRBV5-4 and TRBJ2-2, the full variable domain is ETGVTQSPTHLIKTRGQQVTLRCSSQSGHNTVSWYQQALGQGPQFIFQYYREEENGRGNFPPRFSGLQFPNYSSELNVNALELDDSALYLCASSLNTGELFFGEGSRLTVL.